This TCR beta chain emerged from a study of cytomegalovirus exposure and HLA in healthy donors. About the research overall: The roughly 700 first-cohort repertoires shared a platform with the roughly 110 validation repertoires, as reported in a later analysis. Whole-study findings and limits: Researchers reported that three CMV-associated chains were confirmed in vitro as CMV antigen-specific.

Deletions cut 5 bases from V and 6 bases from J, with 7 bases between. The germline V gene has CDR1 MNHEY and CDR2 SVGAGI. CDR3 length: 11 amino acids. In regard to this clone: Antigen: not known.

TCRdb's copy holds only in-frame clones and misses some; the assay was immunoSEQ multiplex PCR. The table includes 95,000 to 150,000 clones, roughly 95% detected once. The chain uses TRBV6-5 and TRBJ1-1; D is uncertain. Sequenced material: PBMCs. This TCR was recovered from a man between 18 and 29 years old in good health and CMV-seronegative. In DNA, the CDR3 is TGTGCCAGCAGTCAAGGAGCTGAAGCTTTCTTT. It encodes CASSQGAEAFF.